This T cell receptor beta chain derives from a study of blood T cell repertoires in COVID-19. As processed by the authors: How many nucleated cells were present was estimated from reference gene primer amplification. The protocol was immunoSEQ multiplex PCR, while the TCRdb copy is restricted to in-frame clones and leaves out a portion. The V and J calls and the clone size are those of that table, but D and trimming were determined from the DNA. The sample yields 95,000 to 110,000 clones, approximately 89% seen once. This clone was detected only once. This CDR3 contains 13 residues. CDR1 and CDR2 from the germline V gene are SGHTA and FQGNSA. Trimming took 7 bases from V and 1 from J, leaving 10 bases between them.

The chain uses TRBV7-2 and TRBJ2-5; a possible D gene is TRBD2 (5 bases). Sequences were obtained from peripheral blood. This TCR was sampled from a woman of 80 years or more in a cohort sampled during active COVID-19. Written as DNA, the CDR3 is TGTGCCAGCAAAGAGGGCCGCCAAGAGACCCAGTACTTC. This sequence encodes CASKEGRQETQYF.